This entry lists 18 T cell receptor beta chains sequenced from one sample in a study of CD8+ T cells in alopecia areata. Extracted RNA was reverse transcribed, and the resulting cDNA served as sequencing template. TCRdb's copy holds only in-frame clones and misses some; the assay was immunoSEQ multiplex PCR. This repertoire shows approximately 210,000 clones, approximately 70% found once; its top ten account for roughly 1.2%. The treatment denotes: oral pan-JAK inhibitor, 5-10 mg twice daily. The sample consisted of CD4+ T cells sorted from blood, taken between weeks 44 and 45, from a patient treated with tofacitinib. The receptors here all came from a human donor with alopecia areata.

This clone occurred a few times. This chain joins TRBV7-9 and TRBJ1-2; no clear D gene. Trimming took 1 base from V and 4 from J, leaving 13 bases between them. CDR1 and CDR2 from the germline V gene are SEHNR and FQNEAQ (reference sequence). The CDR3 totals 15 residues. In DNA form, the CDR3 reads TGTGCCAGCAGCTTAGAAGGGCGGGTGAGCTATGGCTACACCTTC. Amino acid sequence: CASSLEGRVSYGYTF.

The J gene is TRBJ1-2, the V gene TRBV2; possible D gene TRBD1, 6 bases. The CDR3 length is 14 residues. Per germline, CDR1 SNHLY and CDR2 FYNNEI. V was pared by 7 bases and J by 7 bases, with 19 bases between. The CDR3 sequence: CASTLGGGSRGYTF. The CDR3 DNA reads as TGTGCCAGCACGCTAGGGGGGGGTTCTCGTGGCTACACCTTC.

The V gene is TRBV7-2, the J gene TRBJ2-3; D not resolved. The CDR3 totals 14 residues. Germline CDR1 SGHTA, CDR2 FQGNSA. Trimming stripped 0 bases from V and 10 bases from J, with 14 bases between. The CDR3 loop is CASSLAQNLRSQYF. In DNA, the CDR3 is TGTGCCAGCAGCTTAGCGCAGAATCTCAGATCGCAGTATTTT.

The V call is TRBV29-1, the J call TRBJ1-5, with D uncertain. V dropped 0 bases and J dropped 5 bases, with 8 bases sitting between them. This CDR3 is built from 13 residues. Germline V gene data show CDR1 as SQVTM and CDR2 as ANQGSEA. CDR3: CSVEEERDQPQHF. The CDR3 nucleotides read TGCAGCGTTGAAGAAGAGCGTGATCAGCCCCAGCATTTT.

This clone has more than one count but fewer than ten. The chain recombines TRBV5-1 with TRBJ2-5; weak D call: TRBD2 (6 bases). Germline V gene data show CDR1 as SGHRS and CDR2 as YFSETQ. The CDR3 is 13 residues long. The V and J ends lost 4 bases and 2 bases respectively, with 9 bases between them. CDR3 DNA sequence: TGCGCCAGCAGCCCCGGGAGTCAAGAGACCCAGTACTTC. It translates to CASSPGSQETQYF. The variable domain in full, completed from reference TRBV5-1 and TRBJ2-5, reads KAGVTQTPRYLIKTRGQQVTLSCSPISGHRSVSWYQQTPGQGLQFLFEYFSETQRNKGNFPGRFSGRQFSNSRSEMNVSTLELGDSALYLCASSPGSQETQYFGPGTRLLVL.

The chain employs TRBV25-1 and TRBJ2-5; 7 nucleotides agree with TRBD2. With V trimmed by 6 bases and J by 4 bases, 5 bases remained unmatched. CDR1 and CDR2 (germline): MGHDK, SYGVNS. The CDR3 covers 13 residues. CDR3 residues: CASRKTGGETQYF. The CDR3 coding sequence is TGTGCCAGCAGGAAGACGGGGGGAGAGACCCAGTACTTC.

The CDR3, as DNA: TGCAGCGTGAGGGAGACTAGCTTGTACGAGCAGTACTTC. It is translated as CSVRETSLYEQYF. The chain links TRBV29-1 to TRBJ2-7, with 7 nucleotides matching TRBD2. The CDR3 totals 13 residues. Germline assignment: CDR1 SQVTM and CDR2 ANQGSEA. V lost 6 bases to trimming and J lost 4 bases; unmatched junction nucleotides: 9.

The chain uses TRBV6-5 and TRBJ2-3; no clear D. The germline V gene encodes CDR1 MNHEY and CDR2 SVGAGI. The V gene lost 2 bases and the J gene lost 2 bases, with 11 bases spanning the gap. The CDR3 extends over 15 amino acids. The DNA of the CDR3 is TGTGCCAGCAGTTACGGTCTGGGCCTCACAGATACGCAGTATTTT. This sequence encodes CASSYGLGLTDTQYF.

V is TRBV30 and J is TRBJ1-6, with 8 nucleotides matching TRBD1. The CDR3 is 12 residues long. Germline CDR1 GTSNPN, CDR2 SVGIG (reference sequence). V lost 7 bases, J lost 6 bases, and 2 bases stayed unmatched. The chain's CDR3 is CAFGQGNSPLHF. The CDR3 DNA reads TGTGCCTTCGGACAGGGTAATTCACCCCTCCACTTT.

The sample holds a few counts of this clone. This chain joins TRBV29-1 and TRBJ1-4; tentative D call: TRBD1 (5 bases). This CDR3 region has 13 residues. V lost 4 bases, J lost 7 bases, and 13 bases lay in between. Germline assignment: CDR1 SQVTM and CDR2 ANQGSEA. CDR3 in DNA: TGCAGCGTTGCAGAGGGACTACGTGAAAAACTGTTTTTT. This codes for CSVAEGLREKLFF.

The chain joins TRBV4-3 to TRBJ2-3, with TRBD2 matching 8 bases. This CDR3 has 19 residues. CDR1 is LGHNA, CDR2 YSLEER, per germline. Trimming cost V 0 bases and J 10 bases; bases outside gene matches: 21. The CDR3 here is CASSQEVIVGGGQDHPQYF. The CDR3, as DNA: TGCGCCAGCAGCCAAGAAGTGATAGTTGGCGGGGGGCAGGATCATCCGCAGTATTTT.

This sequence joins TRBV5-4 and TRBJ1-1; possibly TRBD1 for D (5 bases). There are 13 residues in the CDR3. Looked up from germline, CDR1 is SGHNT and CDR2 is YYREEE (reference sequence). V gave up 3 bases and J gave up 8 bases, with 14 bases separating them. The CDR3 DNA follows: TGTGCCAGCAGCTCACCCGGGACGGAAGAAGCTTTCTTT. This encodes CASSSPGTEEAFF.

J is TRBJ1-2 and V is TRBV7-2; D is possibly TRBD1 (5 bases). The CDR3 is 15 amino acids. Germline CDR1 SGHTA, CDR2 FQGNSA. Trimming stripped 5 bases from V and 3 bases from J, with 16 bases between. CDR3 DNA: TGTGCCAGCAGCCCCTTACGGGGAGGGGACTATGGCTACACCTTC. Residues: CASSPLRGGDYGYTF.

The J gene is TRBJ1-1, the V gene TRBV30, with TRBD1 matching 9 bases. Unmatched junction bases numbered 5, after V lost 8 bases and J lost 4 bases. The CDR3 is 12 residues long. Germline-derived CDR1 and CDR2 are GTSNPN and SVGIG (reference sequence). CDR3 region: CARGQGGTEAFF. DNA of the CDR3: TGTGCCCGGGGACAGGGCGGCACTGAAGCTTTCTTT.

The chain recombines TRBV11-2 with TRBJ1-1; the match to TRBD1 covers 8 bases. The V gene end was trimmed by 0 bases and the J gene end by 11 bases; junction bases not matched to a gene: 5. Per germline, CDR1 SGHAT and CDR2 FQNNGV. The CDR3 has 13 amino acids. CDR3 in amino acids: CASSLDRGRGAFF. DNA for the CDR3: TGTGCCAGCAGCTTAGACAGGGGGCGCGGTGCTTTCTTT.

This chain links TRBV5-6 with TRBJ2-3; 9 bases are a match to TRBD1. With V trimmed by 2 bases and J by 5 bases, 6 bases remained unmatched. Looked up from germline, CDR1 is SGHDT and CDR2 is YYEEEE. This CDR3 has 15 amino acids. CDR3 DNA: TGTGCCAGCAGCTTAGGGGGACAGGGAATAGATACGCAGTATTTT. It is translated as CASSLGGQGIDTQYF.

The CDR3 DNA sequence: TGTGCCAGCAGTTTGAAACTACCCGGTGAAGAGACCCAGTACTTC. Amino acids: CASSLKLPGEETQYF. The gene calls are TRBV27 and TRBJ2-5; D uncertain. The CDR3 is 15 amino acids. V lost 3 bases and J lost 3, with 14 bases in between. Germline lookup yields CDR1 MNHEY and CDR2 SMNVEV (reference sequence).

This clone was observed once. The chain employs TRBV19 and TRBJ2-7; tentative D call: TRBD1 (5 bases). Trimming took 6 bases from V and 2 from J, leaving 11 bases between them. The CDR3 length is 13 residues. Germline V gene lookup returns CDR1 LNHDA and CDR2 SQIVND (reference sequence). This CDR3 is CASSLDITYEQYF. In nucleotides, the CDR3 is TGTGCCAGTAGCCTGGACATAACCTACGAGCAGTACTTC.